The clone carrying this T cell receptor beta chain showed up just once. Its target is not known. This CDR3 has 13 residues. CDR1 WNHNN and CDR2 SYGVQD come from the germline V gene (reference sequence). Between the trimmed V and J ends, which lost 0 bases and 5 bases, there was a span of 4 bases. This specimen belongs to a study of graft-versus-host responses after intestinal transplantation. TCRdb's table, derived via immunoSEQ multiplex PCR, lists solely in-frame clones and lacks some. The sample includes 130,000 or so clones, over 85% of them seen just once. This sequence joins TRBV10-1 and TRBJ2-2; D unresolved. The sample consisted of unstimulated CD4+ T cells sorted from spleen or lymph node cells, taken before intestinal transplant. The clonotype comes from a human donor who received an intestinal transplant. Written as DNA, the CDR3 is TGCGCCAGCAGTGAGTCCCATACCGGGGAGCTGTTTTTT. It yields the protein CASSESHTGELFF.